The 6 T cell receptor beta chains presented below share a single source sample, sequenced in a study of blood T cell repertoires in COVID-19. Clones were sequenced by immunoSEQ multiplex PCR, and TCRdb holds only the in-frame ones, with some missing. The profile covers roughly 84,000 clones, with roughly 75% appearing a single time and roughly 4.2% taken by the ten largest. The sequencing input was peripheral blood. These receptors all stem from a woman between 45 and 60 years old with acute or convalescent COVID-19.

This clone appeared once. The chain links TRBV7-9 to TRBJ2-5; D unclear. The CDR3 extends over 13 amino acids. Germline V lookup: CDR1 SEHNR, CDR2 FQNEAQ (reference sequence). The germline V and J ends were trimmed by 5 bases and 7 bases, with 14 bases remaining between them. For the CDR3, the DNA is TGTGCCAGCAGCCCGGGTACTTCGGGGACCCAGTACTTC. Amino acid sequence: CASSPGTSGTQYF.

This clone was recorded many times. The same CDR3 arises from other DNA sequences in this sample as well. The chain joins TRBV28 to TRBJ2-3, with D tentatively TRBD2 (6 bases). The germline V gene has CDR1 MDHEN and CDR2 SYDVKM. This CDR3 contains 15 residues. Trimming stripped 2 bases from V and 0 bases from J, with 9 bases between. As DNA, the CDR3 is TGTGCCAGCAGTTTAGCGGGGTCTAGCACAGATACGCAGTATTTT. This gives the protein CASSLAGSSTDTQYF.

The V call is TRBV6-6, the J call TRBJ2-5; D uncertain. CDR1 and CDR2 from the germline V gene are MNHNY and SVGAGI (reference sequence). The V end was cut by 2 bases, the J end by 5 bases, with 3 bases between. The CDR3 has 11 residues. The CDR3 here is CASSYLETQYF. In nucleotides, the CDR3 is TGTGCCAGCAGTTACCTCGAGACCCAGTACTTC.

This clone was detected only a few times. V gene TRBV10-1 combines with J gene TRBJ1-2, with D possibly matching TRBD1 (5 bases). This CDR3 spans 15 amino acids. Germline loops: CDR1 WNHNN, CDR2 SYGVQD (reference sequence). Deletions cut 10 bases from V and 0 bases from J, with 18 bases between. The CDR3, as DNA: TGCGCCATCCCGGGGGGAGGAGCCCCTAACTATGGCTACACCTTC. Its protein is CAIPGGGAPNYGYTF.

The J gene is TRBJ2-7, the V gene TRBV28; TRBD1 matches 7 bases. The CDR3 has 18 amino acids. Germline V gene lookup returns CDR1 MDHEN and CDR2 SYDVKM. V dropped 6 bases and J dropped 0; count of bases not matched to a gene: 17. The CDR3 DNA follows: TGTGCCAGCAGCTTTATCCTGATAACCGGACAGGTCTCCTACGAGCAGTACTTC. It translates to CASSFILITGQVSYEQYF.

The V gene is TRBV27, the J gene TRBJ2-7; weak D call: TRBD1 (5 bases). The CDR3 runs to 13 residues. CDR1 and CDR2 (germline): MNHEY, SMNVEV (reference sequence). The V gene lost 4 bases and the J gene lost 1 base, with 8 bases spanning the gap. The chain's CDR3 is CASSYQGSYEQYF. The CDR3 coding sequence is TGTGCCAGCAGTTACCAGGGTTCCTACGAGCAGTACTTC.